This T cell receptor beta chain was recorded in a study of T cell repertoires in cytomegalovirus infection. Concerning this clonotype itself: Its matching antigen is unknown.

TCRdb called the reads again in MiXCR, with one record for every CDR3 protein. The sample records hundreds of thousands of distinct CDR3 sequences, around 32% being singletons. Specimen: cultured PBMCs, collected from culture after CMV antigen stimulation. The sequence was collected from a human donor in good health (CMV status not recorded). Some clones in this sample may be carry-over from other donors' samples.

CDR3 DNA: TGTGCCACCAGCTTGGGGGTAAACACCATATATTTT. Its protein is CATSLGVNTIYF. The chain is built from TRBV15 and TRBJ1-3; TRBD1 might be the D (5 bases). The CDR3 sequence is 12 residues long. Trimming stripped 5 bases from V and 6 bases from J, with 8 bases between. Germline V gives CDR1 LNHNV, CDR2 YYDKDF (reference sequence). The full variable domain, completed using reference TRBV15 and TRBJ1-3, is DAMVIQNPRYQVTQFGKPVTLSCSQTLNHNVMYWYQQKSSQAPKLLFHYYDKDFNNEADTPDNFQSRRPNTSFCFLDIRSPGLGDTAMYLCATSLGVNTIYFGEGSWLTVV.